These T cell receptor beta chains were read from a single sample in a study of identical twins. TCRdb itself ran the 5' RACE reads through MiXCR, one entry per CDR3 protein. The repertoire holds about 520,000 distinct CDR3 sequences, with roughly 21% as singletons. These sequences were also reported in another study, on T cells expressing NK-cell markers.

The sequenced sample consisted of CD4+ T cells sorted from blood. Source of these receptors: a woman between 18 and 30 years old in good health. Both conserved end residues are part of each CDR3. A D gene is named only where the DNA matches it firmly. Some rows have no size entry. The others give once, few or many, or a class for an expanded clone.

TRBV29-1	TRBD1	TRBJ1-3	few	TGCAGCGTTGATGGGACAGTCGGAAACACCATATATTTT	CSVDGTVGNTIYF
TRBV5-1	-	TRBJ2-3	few	TGCGCCAGTTGGACGGGACACACTAGCACAGATACGCAGTATTTT	CASWTGHTSTDTQYF
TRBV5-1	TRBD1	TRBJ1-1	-	TGCGCCAGCGGACAGGGAAGTTACACTGAAGCTTTCTTT	CASGQGSYTEAFF
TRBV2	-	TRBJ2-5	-	TGTGCCAGCAAGAGCGGGACAGGACAAGAGACCCAGTACTTC	CASKSGTGQETQYF
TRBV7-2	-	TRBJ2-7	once	TGTGCCAGCAGCTCCACCGCCACAGGCTTTTACTCCTACGAGCAGTACTTC	CASSSTATGFYSYEQYF
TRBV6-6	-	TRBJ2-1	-	TGTGCCAACCAGGGTGAGCAGTTCTTC	CANQGEQFF
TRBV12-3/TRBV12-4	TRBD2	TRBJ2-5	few	TGTGCCAGCAGTTCTACACTAGCGGGGACCCAAGAGACCCAGTACTTC	CASSSTLAGTQETQYF
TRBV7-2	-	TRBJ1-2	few	TGTGCCAGCAGCATCGGACAGAGAGCTAACTATGGCTACACCTTC	CASSIGQRANYGYTF
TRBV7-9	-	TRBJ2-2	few	TGTGCCAGCAGCTTTTCGACCGGGGAGGGGGAGCTGTTTTTT	CASSFSTGEGELFF
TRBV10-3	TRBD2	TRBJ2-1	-	TGTGCCATCAGTCCCGGGACTAGCGGGAGGTATGAGCAGTTCTTC	CAISPGTSGRYEQFF
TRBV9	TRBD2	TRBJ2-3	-	TGTGCCAGCAGCCTCTGGGAGGGACCAGGGAGCACAGATACGCAGTATTTT	CASSLWEGPGSTDTQYF
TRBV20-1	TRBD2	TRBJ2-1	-	TGCAGTGCTAGAGTTAACCTAGCGGGAGGACTCTTC	CSARVNLAGGLF
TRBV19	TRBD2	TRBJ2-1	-	TGTGCCAGCACACGACTAGCGGGCGTCTACAATGAGCAGTTCTTC	CASTRLAGVYNEQFF
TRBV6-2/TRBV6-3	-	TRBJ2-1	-	TGTGCCAGCAGTAAGAACAATGAGCAGTTCTTC	CASSKNNEQFF
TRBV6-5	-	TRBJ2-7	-	TGTGCCAGCAGTTACTCGATGCAAGGCCACGAGCAGTACTTC	CASSYSMQGHEQYF
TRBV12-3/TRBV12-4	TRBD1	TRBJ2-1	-	TGTGCCAGCAGTTTAAGAGACAGGGCCCCTCCTGAGCAGTTCTTC	CASSLRDRAPPEQFF
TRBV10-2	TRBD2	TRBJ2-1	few	TGCGCCAGGGGGCTAGCGGCTTACAATGAGCAGTTCTTC	CARGLAAYNEQFF
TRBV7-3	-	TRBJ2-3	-	TGTGCCAGCAGCTACAGGGGAGGCGCAGATACGCAGTATTTT	CASSYRGGADTQYF
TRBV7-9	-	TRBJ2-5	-	TGTGCCAGCAGCCCTGGGATACCGAGCCTCGGCCAGTACTTC	CASSPGIPSLGQYF
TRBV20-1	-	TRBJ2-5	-	TGCAGTGCTTTACGAGGCCAAACCGAAGAGACCCAGTACTTC	CSALRGQTEETQYF
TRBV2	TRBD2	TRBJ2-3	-	TGTGCCAGCACCGTGGGGAGGGACGCAGATACGCAGTATTTT	CASTVGRDADTQYF
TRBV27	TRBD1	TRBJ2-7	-	TGTGCCAGCAGTTTATTCTGGACAGGGGCCGCCTCCTACGAGCAGTACTTC	CASSLFWTGAASYEQYF
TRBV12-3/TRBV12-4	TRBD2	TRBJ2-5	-	TGTGCCAGCAGACCCGGGAGGTACCAAGAGACCCAGTACTTC	CASRPGRYQETQYF
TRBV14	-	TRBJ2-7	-	TGTGCCAGCAGCCAAGAGGGCGAGCAGTACTTC	CASSQEGEQYF
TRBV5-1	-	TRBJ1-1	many	TGCGCCAGCAGCCGGGAGACAGGTGGATACACTGAAGCTTTCTTT	CASSRETGGYTEAFF
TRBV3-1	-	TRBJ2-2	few	TGTGCCAGCAGCCTCCGCCGACAATCGAACACCGGGGAGCTGTTTTTT	CASSLRRQSNTGELFF
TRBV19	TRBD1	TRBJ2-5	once	TGTGCCAGTAGCCCAGGGGGCCTGGGGGAGACCCAGTACTTC	CASSPGGLGETQYF
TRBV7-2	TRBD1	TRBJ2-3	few	TGTGCCAGCAGCTTAGTAGCAGGGGGCCGGGATACGCAGTATTTT	CASSLVAGGRDTQYF
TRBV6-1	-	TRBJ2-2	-	TGTGCCAGCAGGGCGCCGGGAGCGAACACCGGGGAGCTGTTTTTT	CASRAPGANTGELFF
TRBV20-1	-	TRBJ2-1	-	TGCAGTGCTAGTCTTCTGGCAGGGTTTGTAGGTGAGCAGTTCTTC	CSASLLAGFVGEQFF
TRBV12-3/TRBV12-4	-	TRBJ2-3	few	TGTGCCAGCCTTCGAGGACAGACTAGCACAGATACGCAGTATTTT	CASLRGQTSTDTQYF
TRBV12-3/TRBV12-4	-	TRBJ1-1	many	TGTGCCAGCAGGTCAGGGTTTAACACTGAAGCTTTCTTT	CASRSGFNTEAFF
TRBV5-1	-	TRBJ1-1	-	TGCGCCAGCAGCTTGGCCGGCGGTCGTGGCACTGAAGCTTTCTTT	CASSLAGGRGTEAFF
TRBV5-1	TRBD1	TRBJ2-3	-	TGCGCCAGCAGCTGGACCGGGACAGGGTTGACAGATACGCAGTATTTT	CASSWTGTGLTDTQYF
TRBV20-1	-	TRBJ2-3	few	TGCAGTGCTAGTGGACACGGGCGGGGCACAGATACGCAGTATTTT	CSASGHGRGTDTQYF
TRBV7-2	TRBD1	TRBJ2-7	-	TGTGCCAGCAGCTCTCTGCCGGGACAGGGGGGTATTTCCGAGCAGTACTTC	CASSSLPGQGGISEQYF
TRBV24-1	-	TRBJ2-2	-	TGTGCCACCAGTGATACGGACTTTAACACCGGGGAGCTGTTTTTT	CATSDTDFNTGELFF
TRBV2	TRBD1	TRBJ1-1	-	TGTGCCAGCGAGACAGGGGCAACTGAAGCTTTCTTT	CASETGATEAFF
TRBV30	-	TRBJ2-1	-	TGTGCCTGGACTGACTTAGGGACATGGAGCTCCTACAATGAGCAGTTCTTC	CAWTDLGTWSSYNEQFF
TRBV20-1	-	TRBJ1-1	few	TGCAGTGCCGACCCCGGGGGGGCTAGAACTGAAGCTTTCTTT	CSADPGGARTEAFF
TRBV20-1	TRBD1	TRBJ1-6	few	TGCAGTGCTAGAGAACAGGGGAACCCTCACTTT	CSAREQGNPHF
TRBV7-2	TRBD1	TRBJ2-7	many	TGTGCCAGCAGCTTAGTGACAGGGGGCACCTACGAGCAGTACTTC	CASSLVTGGTYEQYF
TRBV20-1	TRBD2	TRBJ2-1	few	TGCAGTGGGACTAGCGGGGAATACAATGAGCAGTTCTTC	CSGTSGEYNEQFF
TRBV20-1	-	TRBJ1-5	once	TGCAGTGTGAGGGGCCGGTTCAATCAGCCCCAGCATTTT	CSVRGRFNQPQHF
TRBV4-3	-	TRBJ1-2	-	TGCGCCAGCAGCCAACATACAGGGCGTAAAGGCTACACCTTC	CASSQHTGRKGYTF
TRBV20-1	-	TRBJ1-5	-	TGCAGTGCTAGTAACCAGGGCGATCAGCCCCAGCATTTT	CSASNQGDQPQHF
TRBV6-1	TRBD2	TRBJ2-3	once	TGTGCCAGCAGAGCGCGATATTTAGCGGGGACTAGCACAGATACGCAGTATTTT	CASRARYLAGTSTDTQYF
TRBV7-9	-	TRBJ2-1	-	TGTGCCAGCAGCCCTCCCGCAAGGGTAAATTTTGAGCAGTTCTTC	CASSPPARVNFEQFF
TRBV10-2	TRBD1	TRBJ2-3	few	TGCGCCAGCAGTGAGGGAAGGGGGCGAATCAGACACACAGATACGCAGTATTTT	CASSEGRGRIRHTDTQYF
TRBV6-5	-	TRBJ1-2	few	TGTGCCACCGAGGGAGTGAGAGGCTACACCTTC	CATEGVRGYTF
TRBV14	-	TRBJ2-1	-	TGTGCCAGCAGCCAAGGCCGTAGTGCTAGCCCCTCTGATGAGCAGTTCTTC	CASSQGRSASPSDEQFF
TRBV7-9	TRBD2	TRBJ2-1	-	TGTGCCAGCAGCGATACTAGCGGGACCTACAATGAGCAGTTCTTC	CASSDTSGTYNEQFF
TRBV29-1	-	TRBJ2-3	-	TGCAGCGTCGGGACCCCCGGTCAAGATACGCAGTATTTT	CSVGTPGQDTQYF